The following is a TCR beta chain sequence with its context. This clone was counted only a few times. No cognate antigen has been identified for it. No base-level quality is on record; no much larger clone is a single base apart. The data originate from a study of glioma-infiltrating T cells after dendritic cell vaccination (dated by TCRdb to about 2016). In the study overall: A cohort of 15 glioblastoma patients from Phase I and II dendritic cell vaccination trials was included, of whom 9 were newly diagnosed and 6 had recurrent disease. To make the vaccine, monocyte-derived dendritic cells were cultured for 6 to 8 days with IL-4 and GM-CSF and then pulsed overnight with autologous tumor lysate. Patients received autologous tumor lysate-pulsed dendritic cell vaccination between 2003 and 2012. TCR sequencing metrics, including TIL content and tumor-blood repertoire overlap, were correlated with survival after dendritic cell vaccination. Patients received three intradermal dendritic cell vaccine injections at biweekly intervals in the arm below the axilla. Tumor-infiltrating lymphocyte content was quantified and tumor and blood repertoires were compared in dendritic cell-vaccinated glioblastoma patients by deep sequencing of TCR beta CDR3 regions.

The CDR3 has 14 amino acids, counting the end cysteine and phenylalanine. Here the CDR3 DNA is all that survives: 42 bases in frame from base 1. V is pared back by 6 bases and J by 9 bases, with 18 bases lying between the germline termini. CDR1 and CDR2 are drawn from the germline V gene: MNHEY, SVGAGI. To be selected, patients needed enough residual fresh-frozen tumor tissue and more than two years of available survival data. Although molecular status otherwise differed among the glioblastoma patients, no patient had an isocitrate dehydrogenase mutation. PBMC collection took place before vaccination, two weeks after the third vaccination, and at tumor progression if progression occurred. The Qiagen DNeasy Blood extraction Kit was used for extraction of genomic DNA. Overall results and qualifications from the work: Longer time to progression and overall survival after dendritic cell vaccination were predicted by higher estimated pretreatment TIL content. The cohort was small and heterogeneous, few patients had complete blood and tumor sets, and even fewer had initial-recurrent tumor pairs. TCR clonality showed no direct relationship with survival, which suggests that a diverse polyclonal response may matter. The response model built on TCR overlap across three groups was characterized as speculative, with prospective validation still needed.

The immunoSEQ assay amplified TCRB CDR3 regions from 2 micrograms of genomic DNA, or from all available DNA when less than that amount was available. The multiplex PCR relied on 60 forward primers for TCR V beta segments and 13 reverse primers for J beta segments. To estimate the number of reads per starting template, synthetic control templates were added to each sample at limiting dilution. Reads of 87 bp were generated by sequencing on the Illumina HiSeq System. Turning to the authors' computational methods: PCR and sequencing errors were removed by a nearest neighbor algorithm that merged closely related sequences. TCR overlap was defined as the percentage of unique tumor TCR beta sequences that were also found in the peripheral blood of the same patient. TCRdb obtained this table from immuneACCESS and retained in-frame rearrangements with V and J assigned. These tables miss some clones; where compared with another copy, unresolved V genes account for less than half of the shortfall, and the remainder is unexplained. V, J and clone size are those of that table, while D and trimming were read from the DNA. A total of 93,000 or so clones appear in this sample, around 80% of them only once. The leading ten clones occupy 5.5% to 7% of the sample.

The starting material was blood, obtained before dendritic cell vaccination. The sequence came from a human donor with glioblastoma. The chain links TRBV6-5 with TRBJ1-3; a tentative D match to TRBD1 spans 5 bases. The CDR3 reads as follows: CASSRGTAGGTIYF. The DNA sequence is TGTGCCAGCAGCCGCGGGACGGCCGGGGGCACCATATATTTT.